This T cell receptor beta chain was observed in a study of monozygotic twins with inflammatory bowel disease. The CDR3 is 16 residues long. Germline V gene lookup returns CDR1 SGHRS and CDR2 YFSETQ. TCRdb re-called the 5' RACE reads and catalogs CDR3 proteins one per entry, DNA excluded. Seen in this sample are 110,000 to 150,000 distinct CDR3 sequences; the ten most common clones hold over 1%. The sample consisted of blood. This chain links TRBV5-1 with TRBJ2-7; TCRdb returns TRBD2, unconfirmable since there is no DNA. This sequence was found in a human donor with ulcerative colitis or Crohn's disease, or a healthy co-twin of an affected twin (not recorded which). CDR3 loop: CASSLAPGGRALEQYF.